This T cell receptor beta chain was sequenced in a study of post-analysis software for immune sequencing data. Across the whole study: Relapsing-remitting, secondary progressive and progressive-relapsing forms of multiple sclerosis all featured among disease courses. Findings and limits, study-wide: Compared with controls, patients showed significantly lower normalized Chao1 diversity. Batch-mates among the samples co-clustered strongly by F measure.

As concerns this clonotype: Its antigen is still unknown.

Unique molecular identifiers featured in each of the TCR beta cDNA libraries. When about 0.95 to 10 million T cells were used, they gave about 490,000 cDNA molecules. From the PCR reads, TCRdb called clonotypes with MiXCR, one entry per CDR3 protein. The sample shows roughly 600,000 distinct CDR3 sequences, about 40% of them seen only once. The sequence came from a girl aged 10-17 years with multiple sclerosis. Sequencing was done on a sample of blood.

CDR3 sequence (DNA): TGTGCCAGCAGCGAACTAGCGGGAGGGAACAATGAGCAGTTCTTC. It codes for CASSELAGGNNEQFF. The chain is built from TRBV12-3 or TRBV12-4 and TRBJ2-1; 13 bases match TRBD2. The CDR3 contains 15 residues. J gave up 5 bases and V 6 bases, and 4 bases lay outside the gene matches.